Below, 27 T cell receptor beta chains from the same sample are listed, as sequenced in a study of blood T cell repertoires in COVID-19 (dated by TCRdb to about 2020). Libraries were built with the immunoSEQ multiplex PCR assay. TCRdb re-hosts the immuneACCESS table, in-frame sequences only. Its copies lack some clones; in the studies checked, an unresolved V gene accounts for under half of them, and the cause for the rest is not known. Within this sample are 60,000 to 70,000 clones, with approximately 87% of them counted one time only. The ten largest clonotypes hold 0.95% to 1.5% of the sample. What was sequenced was peripheral blood. These receptors were taken from a woman aged 55 to 70 with acute or convalescent COVID-19.

The J gene is TRBJ2-5, the V gene TRBV2; TRBD1 might be the D (5 bases). V lost 7 bases and J lost 1, with 7 bases in between. This CDR3 contains 12 residues. Germline loops: CDR1 SNHLY, CDR2 FYNNEI. This chain's CDR3 is CASNQGQETQYF. The DNA for the CDR3 is TGTGCCAGCAACCAGGGCCAAGAGACCCAGTACTTC.

The J gene is TRBJ2-1, the V gene TRBV9; 8 nucleotides agree with TRBD2. The CDR3 consists of 15 residues. Germline trimming cut 0 bases from V and 6 bases from J; bases unmatched to any gene: 5. Germline V gene data show CDR1 as SGDLS and CDR2 as YYNGEE. CDR3 nucleotides: TGTGCCAGCAGCGTAGACGGGAGGGCCCCCAATGAGCAGTTCTTC. Its translation is CASSVDGRAPNEQFF.

This clone was recorded a few times. The V call is TRBV19, the J call TRBJ1-1; D possibly corresponds to TRBD1 (5 bases). V shed 9 bases and J shed 3 bases, with 23 bases lying between them. The CDR3 length is 16 residues. The germline CDR1 and CDR2 sequences are LNHDA and SQIVND (reference sequence). The CDR3 DNA reads TGTGCCAGCCGAAGTCCGCGGGGCGGTGGGGACACTGAAGCTTTCTTT. Translation gives CASRSPRGGGDTEAFF.

This chain joins TRBV18 and TRBJ1-3; D remains ambiguous. Germline values: CDR1 KGHSH, CDR2 LQKENI. The CDR3 has 12 residues. Trimming cost V 4 bases and J 4 bases, with 5 bases left between them. The DNA of the CDR3 is TGTGCCAGCTCACTTCAAGGAAACACCATATATTTT. It is translated as CASSLQGNTIYF.

The chain links TRBV3-1 (or the pseudogene TRBV3-2) to TRBJ2-3; 14 bases match TRBD2. This CDR3 is built from 18 residues. The J segment lost 1 base and the V segment lost 0 bases, leaving 3 bases of the junction unmatched. Per germline, CDR1 LGHDT and CDR2 YNNKEL (reference sequence). The CDR3 coding sequence is TGTGCCAGCAGCCAAGATGGGACTAGCGGGGGACGCACAGATACGCAGTATTTT. The encoded protein is CASSQDGTSGGRTDTQYF.

The chain links TRBV20-1 to TRBJ2-7, with no clear D. Trimming shortened V by 3 bases and J by 2 bases, and 5 bases separated the two germline ends. Germline V CDR1 and CDR2: DFQATT, SNEGSKA (reference sequence). The CDR3 runs 11 residues. The CDR3 region is CSASDAYEQYV. In nucleotides, the CDR3 is TGCAGTGCTAGTGACGCCTACGAGCAGTACGTC.

The chain combines TRBV28 with TRBJ1-1; D remains unclear. V was pared by 2 bases and J by 3 bases, with 10 bases between. The CDR3 consists of 14 residues. The germline CDR1 and CDR2 sequences are MDHEN and SYDVKM. The CDR3 region has the DNA TGTGCCAGCAGTTTAACCCTGGGCCACACTGAAGCTTTCTTT. Protein product: CASSLTLGHTEAFF.

The chain is built from TRBV19 and TRBJ1-1; D is undetermined. Germline V gives CDR1 LNHDA, CDR2 SQIVND (reference sequence). Trimming removed 3 bases from V and 4 bases from J, with 12 bases in between. CDR3 length: 14 amino acids. Written as DNA, the CDR3 is TGTGCCAGTAGTATGGCCCCGGCGGGCACTGAAGCTTTCTTT. As protein: CASSMAPAGTEAFF.

This clone has a handful of counts. The rearrangement joins TRBV5-8 to TRBJ1-5, with D possibly being TRBD1 (5 bases). V was pared by 0 bases and J by 0 bases, with 22 bases between. This CDR3 has 20 residues. Germline CDR1 is SGHTS and CDR2 is YDEGEE. The CDR3 DNA reads TGTGCCAGCAGCTTGGTGTTTATTATGTCAGGGAAGGATAGCAATCAGCCCCAGCATTTT. This translates into CASSLVFIMSGKDSNQPQHF.

This clone was seen a handful of times. The chain combines TRBV18 with TRBJ1-5, with a possible D match to TRBD1 (6 bases). This CDR3 has 14 residues. The germline V gene has CDR1 KGHSH and CDR2 LQKENI. The ends were cut back, 3 bases at V and 6 bases at J, with 12 bases in the middle. In DNA, the CDR3 is TGTGCCAGCTCACCTTACAGGGACATTCAGCCCCAGCATTTT. Translating it yields CASSPYRDIQPQHF.

The chain is built from TRBV19 and TRBJ1-1; perhaps TRBD1 as D (6 bases). CDR3 length: 13 amino acids. Germline V gene data show CDR1 as LNHDA and CDR2 as SQIVND (reference sequence). Trimming stripped 0 bases from V and 8 bases from J, with 10 bases between. The CDR3 DNA is TGTGCCAGTAGTATAGACGGGACACCCGAAGCTTTCTTT. It translates to CASSIDGTPEAFF.

V usage is TRBV18 and J usage is TRBJ1-2, with 8 bases matching TRBD1. CDR1 KGHSH and CDR2 LQKENI come from the germline V gene. The CDR3 extends over 16 amino acids. V dropped 3 bases and J dropped 8; count of bases not matched to a gene: 14. In DNA, the CDR3 is TGTGCCAGCTCACCGCAGCCGGGACAGGTTTCTGGAGGCTACACCTTC. Amino acids: CASSPQPGQVSGGYTF.

V gene TRBV29-1 combines with J gene TRBJ2-5; D may be TRBD1 (6 bases). V was shortened by 0 bases and J by 7 bases, with 9 bases between the two germline ends. Germline loops: CDR1 SQVTM, CDR2 ANQGSEA. CDR3 length equals 12 residues. The CDR3 sequence is CSVEEGAGTQYF. CDR3 DNA sequence: TGCAGCGTTGAAGAGGGGGCAGGGACCCAGTACTTC.

The chain couples TRBV18 to TRBJ2-1, with 9 bases that match TRBD1. V lost 3 bases to trimming and J lost 0 bases; unmatched junction nucleotides: 3. Germline V gene lookup returns CDR1 KGHSH and CDR2 LQKENI. There are 16 residues in the CDR3. The CDR3 region is CASSPRQGGSYNEQFF. The CDR3 nucleotides are TGTGCCAGCTCACCCCGACAGGGGGGCTCCTACAATGAGCAGTTCTTC.

The gene calls are TRBV20-1 and TRBJ1-1, with D perhaps TRBD1 (6 bases). The germline CDR1 and CDR2 sequences are DFQATT and SNEGSKA (reference sequence). Trimming cost V 3 bases and J 5 bases, with 16 bases left between them. The CDR3 spans 14 residues. This chain's CDR3 is CSASRTPGATEAFF. In DNA form, the CDR3 reads TGCAGTGCTAGTCGGACGCCAGGGGCAACTGAAGCTTTCTTT.

The count of this clone is one. The gene calls are TRBV6-2 or TRBV6-3 and TRBJ1-1; TRBD1 aligns across 11 bases. After removal of 1 base from V and 6 bases from J, the junction contained 10 bases not matched to a gene. Germline loops: CDR1 MNHEY, CDR2 SVGEGT. This CDR3 is 17 amino acids long. In DNA form, the CDR3 reads TGTGCCAGCAGTTACTACGGGACAGGGGGGCGCCTCTCTGAAGCTTTCTTT. This codes for CASSYYGTGGRLSEAFF.

This chain joins TRBV7-2 and TRBJ1-3, with 7 nucleotides matching TRBD1. Trimming took 4 bases from V and 0 from J; bases not matched to a gene: 6. Germline CDR1 SGHTA, CDR2 FQGNSA. The CDR3 consists of 16 residues. The chain's CDR3 is CASSSGQPDSGNTIYF. The CDR3 DNA follows: TGTGCCAGCAGCTCGGGACAGCCCGACTCTGGAAACACCATATATTTT.

This clone turned up a few times. The V and J genes are TRBV29-1 and TRBJ1-1, with TRBD1 as a possible D gene (5 bases). The CDR3 totals 13 residues. Germline lookup yields CDR1 SQVTM and CDR2 ANQGSEA. Trimming took 7 bases from V and 5 from J, leaving 17 bases between them. The CDR3 is CSAEEGSGTEAFF. The CDR3 DNA reads TGCAGCGCCGAGGAGGGGAGTGGGACTGAAGCTTTCTTT.

The chain joins TRBV7-8 to TRBJ1-3; D is perhaps TRBD1 (6 bases). V was clipped by 5 bases and J by 8 bases, with 16 bases between them. CDR1 and CDR2 from the germline V gene are SGHVS and FQNEAQ. The CDR3 is 14 amino acids. The CDR3 nucleotides read TGTGCCAGCAGCCCTACAGGGCCCGGGTACACCATATATTTT. Amino acids: CASSPTGPGYTIYF.

This CDR3 is CASSEIWGLTGRSETQYF. In DNA form, the CDR3 reads TGTGCCAGCAGTGAAATATGGGGCCTTACAGGGCGGTCAGAGACCCAGTACTTC. The chain carries TRBV6-1 and TRBJ2-5; D might be TRBD1 (6 bases). With 2 bases removed from V and 4 bases from J, the gap between germline ends came to 23 bases. CDR3 length: 18 residues. The germline CDR1 and CDR2 sequences are MNHNS and SASEGT.

The rearrangement uses TRBV6-5 and TRBJ2-5; tentative D call: TRBD2 (5 bases). The germline CDR1 and CDR2 sequences are MNHEY and SVGAGI. Between the trimmed V and J ends, which lost 4 bases and 0 bases, there was a span of 12 bases. CDR3 length equals 15 residues. The CDR3 bases are TGTGCCAGCAGTTGGGGAGACTGGGACCAAGAGACCCAGTACTTC. Translated: CASSWGDWDQETQYF.

The chain recombines TRBV5-1 with TRBJ1-2; tentatively, D is TRBD1 (5 bases). The CDR3 covers 16 residues. V gave up 2 bases and J gave up 0 bases, with 14 bases separating them. The germline CDR1 and CDR2 sequences are SGHRS and YFSETQ. CDR3 sequence: CASSFGLGLANYGYTF. CDR3 nucleotides: TGCGCCAGCAGCTTTGGCCTGGGGCTAGCTAACTATGGCTACACCTTC.

This chain's CDR3 is CASSGPGVNEQFF. The CDR3 nucleotides read TGTGCCAGCAGCGGCCCTGGAGTCAATGAGCAGTTCTTC. The chain links TRBV9 to TRBJ2-1; unclear D gene. The V gene's germline CDR1 is SGDLS and CDR2 YYNGEE. Deletions cut 3 bases from V and 6 bases from J, with 10 bases between. The CDR3 is 13 residues long.

This clone came up a few times. The chain is built from TRBV5-4 and TRBJ1-2; 11 nucleotides line up with TRBD1. The V gene end was trimmed by 4 bases and the J gene end by 0 bases; junction bases not matched to a gene: 8. The germline CDR1 and CDR2 sequences are SGHNT and YYREEE (reference sequence). This CDR3 comprises 17 residues. This chain's CDR3 is CASSHRTGGFPNYGYTF. CDR3 nucleotide sequence: TGTGCCAGCAGCCACAGGACAGGGGGCTTTCCTAACTATGGCTACACCTTC.

V gene TRBV5-1 combines with J gene TRBJ1-1; 7 positions agree with TRBD1. CDR1 is SGHRS and CDR2 is YFSETQ in the germline V gene. Trimming took 4 bases from V and 3 from J; bases not matched to a gene: 9. The CDR3 is made up of 15 amino acids. In DNA, the CDR3 is TGCGCCAGCAGCGAGGCCCAGACAGGGCACACTGAAGCTTTCTTT. Encoded protein: CASSEAQTGHTEAFF. Complete variable domain (other parts from reference TRBV5-1 and TRBJ1-1): KAGVTQTPRYLIKTRGQQVTLSCSPISGHRSVSWYQQTPGQGLQFLFEYFSETQRNKGNFPGRFSGRQFSNSRSEMNVSTLELGDSALYLCASSEAQTGHTEAFFGQGTRLTVV.

The V call is TRBV9, the J call TRBJ2-2, with 10 positions matching TRBD2. Trimming removed 1 base from V and 4 bases from J; junction bases left unmatched: 4. CDR3 length: 16 residues. The germline CDR1 and CDR2 sequences are SGDLS and YYNGEE. The CDR3 DNA sequence: TGTGCCAGCAGCGTATTAGCGGGAGGTCTCACCGGGGAGCTGTTTTTT. This gives the protein CASSVLAGGLTGELFF.

V usage is TRBV6-2 or TRBV6-3 and J usage is TRBJ1-1; D may be TRBD1 (6 bases). Germline loops: CDR1 MNHEY, CDR2 SVGEGT. Trimming stripped 6 bases from V and 1 base from J, with 24 bases between. CDR3 length: 18 residues. The CDR3 spells CASSPGGARGPKNTEAFF. The CDR3 DNA reads as TGTGCCAGCAGCCCCGGGGGGGCCAGGGGCCCCAAGAACACTGAAGCTTTCTTT.